The clone carrying this T cell receptor beta chain has a count of ten or more. V lost 4 bases to trimming and J lost 1 base, with 16 bases between them. CDR3 length: 16 residues. Unique molecular identifiers were used to barcode this TCRbeta library. TCRdb reprocessed the PCR reads via MiXCR and lists one record per CDR3 protein. This sample has a few hundred thousand distinct CDR3 sequences, with under 15% found just once. This record comes from a study of T-cell reconstitution after alpha-beta-depleted transplantation in children. This chain connects TRBV12-3 or TRBV12-4 to TRBJ2-5; D might be TRBD1 (6 bases). This TCR was recovered from a human donor who donated a stem cell graft to a child with combined immunodeficiency. The sample here was PBMCs from the stem cell graft donor, taken from the stem cell graft. The CDR3 spells CASSSITTGIQETQYF. The CDR3 region has the DNA TGTGCCAGCAGTTCCATAACCACAGGGATCCAAGAGACCCAGTACTTC.